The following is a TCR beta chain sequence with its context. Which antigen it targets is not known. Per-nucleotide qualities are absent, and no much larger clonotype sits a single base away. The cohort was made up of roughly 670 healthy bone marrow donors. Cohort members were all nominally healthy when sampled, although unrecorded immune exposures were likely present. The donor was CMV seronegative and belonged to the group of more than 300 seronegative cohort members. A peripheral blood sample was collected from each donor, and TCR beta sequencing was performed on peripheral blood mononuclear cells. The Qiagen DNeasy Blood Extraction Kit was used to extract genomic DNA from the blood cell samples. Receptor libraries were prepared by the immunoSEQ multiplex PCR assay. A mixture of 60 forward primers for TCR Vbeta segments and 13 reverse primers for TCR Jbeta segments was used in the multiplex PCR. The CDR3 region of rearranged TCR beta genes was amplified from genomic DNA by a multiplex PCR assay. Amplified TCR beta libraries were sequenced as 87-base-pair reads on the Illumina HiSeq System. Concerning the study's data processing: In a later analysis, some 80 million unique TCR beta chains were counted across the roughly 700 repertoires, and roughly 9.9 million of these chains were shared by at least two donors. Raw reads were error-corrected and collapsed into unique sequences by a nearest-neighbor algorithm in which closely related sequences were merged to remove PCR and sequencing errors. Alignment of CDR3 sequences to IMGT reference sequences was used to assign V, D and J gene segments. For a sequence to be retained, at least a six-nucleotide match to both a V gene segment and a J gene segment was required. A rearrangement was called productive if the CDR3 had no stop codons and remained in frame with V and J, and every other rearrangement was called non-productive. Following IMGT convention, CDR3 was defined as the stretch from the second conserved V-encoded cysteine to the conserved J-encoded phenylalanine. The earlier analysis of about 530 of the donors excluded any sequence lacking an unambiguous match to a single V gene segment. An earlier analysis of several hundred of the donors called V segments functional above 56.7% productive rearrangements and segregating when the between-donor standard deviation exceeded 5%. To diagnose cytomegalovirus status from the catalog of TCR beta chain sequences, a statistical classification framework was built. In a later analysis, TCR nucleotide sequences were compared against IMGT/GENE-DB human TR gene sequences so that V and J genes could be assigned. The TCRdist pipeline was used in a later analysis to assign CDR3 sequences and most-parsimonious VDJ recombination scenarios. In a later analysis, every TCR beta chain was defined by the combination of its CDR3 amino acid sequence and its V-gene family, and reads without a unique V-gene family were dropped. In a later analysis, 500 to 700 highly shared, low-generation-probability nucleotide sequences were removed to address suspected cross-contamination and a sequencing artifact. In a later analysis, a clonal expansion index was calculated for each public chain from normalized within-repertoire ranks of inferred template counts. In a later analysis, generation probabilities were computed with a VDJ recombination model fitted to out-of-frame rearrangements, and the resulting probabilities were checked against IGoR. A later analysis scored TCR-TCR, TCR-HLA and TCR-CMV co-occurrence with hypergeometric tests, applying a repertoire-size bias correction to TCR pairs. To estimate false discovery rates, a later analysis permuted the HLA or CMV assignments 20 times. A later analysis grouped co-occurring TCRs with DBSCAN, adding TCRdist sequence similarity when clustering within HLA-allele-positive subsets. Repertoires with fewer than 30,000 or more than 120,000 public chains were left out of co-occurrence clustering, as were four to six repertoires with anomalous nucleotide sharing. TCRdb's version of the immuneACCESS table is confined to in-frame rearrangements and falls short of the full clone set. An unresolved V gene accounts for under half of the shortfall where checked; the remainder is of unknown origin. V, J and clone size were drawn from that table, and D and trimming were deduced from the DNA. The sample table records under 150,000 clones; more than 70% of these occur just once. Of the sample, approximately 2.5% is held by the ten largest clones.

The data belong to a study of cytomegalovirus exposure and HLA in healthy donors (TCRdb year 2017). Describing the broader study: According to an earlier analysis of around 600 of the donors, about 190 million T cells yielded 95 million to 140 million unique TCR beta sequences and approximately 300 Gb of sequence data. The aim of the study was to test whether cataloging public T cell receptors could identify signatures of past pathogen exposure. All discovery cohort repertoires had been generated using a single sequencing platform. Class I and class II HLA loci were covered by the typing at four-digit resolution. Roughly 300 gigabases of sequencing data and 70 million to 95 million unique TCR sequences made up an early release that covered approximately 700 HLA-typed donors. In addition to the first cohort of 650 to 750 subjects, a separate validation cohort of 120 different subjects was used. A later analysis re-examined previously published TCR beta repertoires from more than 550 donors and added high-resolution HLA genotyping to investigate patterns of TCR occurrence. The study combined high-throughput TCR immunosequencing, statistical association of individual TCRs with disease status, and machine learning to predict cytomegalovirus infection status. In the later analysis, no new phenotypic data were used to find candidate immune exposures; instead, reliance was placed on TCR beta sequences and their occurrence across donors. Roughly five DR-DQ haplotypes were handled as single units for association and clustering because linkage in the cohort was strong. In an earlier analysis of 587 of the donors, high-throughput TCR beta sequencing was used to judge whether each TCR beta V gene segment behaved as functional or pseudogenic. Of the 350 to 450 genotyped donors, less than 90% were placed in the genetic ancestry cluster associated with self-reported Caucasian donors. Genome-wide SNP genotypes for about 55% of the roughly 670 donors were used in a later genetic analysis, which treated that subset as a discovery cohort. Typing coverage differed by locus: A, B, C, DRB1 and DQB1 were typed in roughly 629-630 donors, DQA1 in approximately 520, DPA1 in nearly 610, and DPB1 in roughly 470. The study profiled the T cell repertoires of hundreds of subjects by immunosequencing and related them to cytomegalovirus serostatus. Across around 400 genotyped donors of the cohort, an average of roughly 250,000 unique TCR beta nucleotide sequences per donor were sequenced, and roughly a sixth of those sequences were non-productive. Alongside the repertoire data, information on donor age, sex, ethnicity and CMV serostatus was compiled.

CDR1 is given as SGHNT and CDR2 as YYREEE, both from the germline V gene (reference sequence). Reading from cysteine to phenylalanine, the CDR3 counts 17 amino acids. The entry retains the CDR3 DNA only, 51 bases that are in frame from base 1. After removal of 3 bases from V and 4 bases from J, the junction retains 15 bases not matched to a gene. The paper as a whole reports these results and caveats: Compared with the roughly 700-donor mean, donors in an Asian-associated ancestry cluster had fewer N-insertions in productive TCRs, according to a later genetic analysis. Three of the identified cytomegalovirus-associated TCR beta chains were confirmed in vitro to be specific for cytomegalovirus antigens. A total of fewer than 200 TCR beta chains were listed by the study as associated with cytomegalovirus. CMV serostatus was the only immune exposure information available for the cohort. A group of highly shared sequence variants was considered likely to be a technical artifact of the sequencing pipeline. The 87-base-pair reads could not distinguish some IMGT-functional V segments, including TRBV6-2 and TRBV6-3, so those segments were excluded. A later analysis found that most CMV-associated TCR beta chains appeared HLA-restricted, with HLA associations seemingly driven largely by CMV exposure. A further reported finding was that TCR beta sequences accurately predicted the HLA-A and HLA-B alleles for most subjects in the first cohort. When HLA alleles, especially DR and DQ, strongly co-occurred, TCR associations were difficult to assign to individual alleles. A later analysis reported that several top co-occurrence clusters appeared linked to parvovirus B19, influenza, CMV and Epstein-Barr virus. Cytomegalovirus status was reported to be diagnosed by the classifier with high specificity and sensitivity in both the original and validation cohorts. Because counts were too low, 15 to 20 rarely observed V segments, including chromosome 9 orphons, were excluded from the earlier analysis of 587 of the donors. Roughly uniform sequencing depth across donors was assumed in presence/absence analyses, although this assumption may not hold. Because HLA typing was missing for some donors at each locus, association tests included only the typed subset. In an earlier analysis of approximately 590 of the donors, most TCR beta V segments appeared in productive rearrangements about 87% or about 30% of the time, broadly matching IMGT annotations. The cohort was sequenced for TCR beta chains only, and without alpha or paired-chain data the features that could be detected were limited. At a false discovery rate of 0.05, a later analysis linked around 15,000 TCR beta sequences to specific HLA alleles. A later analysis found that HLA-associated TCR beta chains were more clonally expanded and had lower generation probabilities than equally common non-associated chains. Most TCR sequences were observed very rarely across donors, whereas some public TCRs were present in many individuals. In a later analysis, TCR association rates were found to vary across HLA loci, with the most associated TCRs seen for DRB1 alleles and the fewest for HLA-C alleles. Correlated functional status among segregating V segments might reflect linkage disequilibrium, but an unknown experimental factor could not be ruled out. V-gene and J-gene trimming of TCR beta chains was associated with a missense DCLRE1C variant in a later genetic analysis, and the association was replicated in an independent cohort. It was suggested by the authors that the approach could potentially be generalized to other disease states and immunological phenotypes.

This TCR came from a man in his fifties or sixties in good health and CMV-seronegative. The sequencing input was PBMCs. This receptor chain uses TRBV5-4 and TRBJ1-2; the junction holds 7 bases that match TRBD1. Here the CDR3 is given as CASSSQYHRGLGYGYTF. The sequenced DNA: TGTGCCAGCAGCTCGCAGTACCACAGGGGACTCGGCTATGGCTACACCTTC.